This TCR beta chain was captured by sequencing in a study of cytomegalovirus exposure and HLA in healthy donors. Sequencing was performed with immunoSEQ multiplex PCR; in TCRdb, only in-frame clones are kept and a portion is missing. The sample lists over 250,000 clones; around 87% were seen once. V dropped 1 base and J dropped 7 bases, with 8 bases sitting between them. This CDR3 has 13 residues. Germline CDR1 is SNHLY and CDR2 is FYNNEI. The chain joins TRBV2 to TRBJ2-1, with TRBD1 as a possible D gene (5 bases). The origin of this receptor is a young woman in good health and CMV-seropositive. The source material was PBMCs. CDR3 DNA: TGTGCCAGCAGTGAAGTCAGGGATAATGAGCAGTTCTTC. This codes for CASSEVRDNEQFF.